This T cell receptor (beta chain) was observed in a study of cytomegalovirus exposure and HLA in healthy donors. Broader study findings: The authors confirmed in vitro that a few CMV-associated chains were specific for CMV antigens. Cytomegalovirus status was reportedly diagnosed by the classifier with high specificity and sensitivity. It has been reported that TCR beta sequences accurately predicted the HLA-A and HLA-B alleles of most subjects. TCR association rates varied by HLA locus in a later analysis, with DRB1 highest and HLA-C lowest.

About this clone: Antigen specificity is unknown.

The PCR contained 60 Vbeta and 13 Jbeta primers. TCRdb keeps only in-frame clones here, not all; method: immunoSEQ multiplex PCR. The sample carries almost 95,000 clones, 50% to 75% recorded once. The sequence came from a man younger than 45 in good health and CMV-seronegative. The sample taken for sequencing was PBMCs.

DNA for the CDR3: TGTGCCAGCAGTTTTGAAAGGACAGGGGGCCTTACTGAAGCTTTCTTT. Protein product: CASSFERTGGLTEAFF. The V and J genes are TRBV6-5 and TRBJ1-1, with 11 bases matching TRBD1. The germline CDR1 and CDR2 sequences are MNHEY and SVGAGI. V shed 4 bases and J 5 bases; nucleotides not matched to a gene: 9. The CDR3 runs 16 residues.